This T cell receptor (beta chain) appears in the sequencing data of a study of graft-versus-host responses after intestinal transplantation. On this clone itself: Antigen unknown.

This CDR3 is 20 amino acids long. Libraries were prepared by immunoSEQ multiplex PCR; TCRdb keeps only in-frame clonotypes and omits some of them. The table lists 65,000 to 90,000 clones, approximately 89% of them singletons. The sequence was obtained from a human donor who was the organ donor for an intestinal transplant. Here the sequenced sample was unstimulated CD8+ T cells sorted from spleen or lymph node cells, taken before transplant. This chain joins TRBV21-1 and TRBJ1-5; TRBD1 is the table's D call, not checked against the DNA. TRBV21-1 is designated a pseudogene. The CDR3 DNA follows: TGTGCCAGCAGCAACCCTCCGGGACACCCCTTGGGTGCGGGCAATCAGCCCCAGCATTTT. Translating gives CASSNPPGHPLGAGNQPQHF.